The source of this T cell receptor (beta chain) is a study of blood T cell repertoires in COVID-19. Study-wide background: Samples taken during acute and convalescent COVID-19 were collected in the United States, Italy and Spain. PBMCs, B-cell-depleted T cells, or T cells provided the cDNA or gDNA that made up the material.

V lost 10 bases and J lost 4; bases outside the gene matches: 7. Germline V gene lookup returns CDR1 MNHEY and CDR2 SVGAGI. This CDR3 has 14 amino acids. Profiled with immunoSEQ multiplex PCR; TCRdb holds only in-frame clones, not every one. The sample shows fewer than 350,000 clones, approximately 90% of them seen only once. Source material: PBMCs or T cells enriched from blood (not recorded which). The V call is TRBV6-5, the J call TRBJ1-6, with TRBD1 matching 7 bases. The sequence was obtained from a woman in her 40s who had recovered from COVID-19. The CDR3 DNA reads as TGTGCCACAGGGAAACAGGGGTATAATTCACCCCTCCACTTT. Its translation: CATGKQGYNSPLHF.